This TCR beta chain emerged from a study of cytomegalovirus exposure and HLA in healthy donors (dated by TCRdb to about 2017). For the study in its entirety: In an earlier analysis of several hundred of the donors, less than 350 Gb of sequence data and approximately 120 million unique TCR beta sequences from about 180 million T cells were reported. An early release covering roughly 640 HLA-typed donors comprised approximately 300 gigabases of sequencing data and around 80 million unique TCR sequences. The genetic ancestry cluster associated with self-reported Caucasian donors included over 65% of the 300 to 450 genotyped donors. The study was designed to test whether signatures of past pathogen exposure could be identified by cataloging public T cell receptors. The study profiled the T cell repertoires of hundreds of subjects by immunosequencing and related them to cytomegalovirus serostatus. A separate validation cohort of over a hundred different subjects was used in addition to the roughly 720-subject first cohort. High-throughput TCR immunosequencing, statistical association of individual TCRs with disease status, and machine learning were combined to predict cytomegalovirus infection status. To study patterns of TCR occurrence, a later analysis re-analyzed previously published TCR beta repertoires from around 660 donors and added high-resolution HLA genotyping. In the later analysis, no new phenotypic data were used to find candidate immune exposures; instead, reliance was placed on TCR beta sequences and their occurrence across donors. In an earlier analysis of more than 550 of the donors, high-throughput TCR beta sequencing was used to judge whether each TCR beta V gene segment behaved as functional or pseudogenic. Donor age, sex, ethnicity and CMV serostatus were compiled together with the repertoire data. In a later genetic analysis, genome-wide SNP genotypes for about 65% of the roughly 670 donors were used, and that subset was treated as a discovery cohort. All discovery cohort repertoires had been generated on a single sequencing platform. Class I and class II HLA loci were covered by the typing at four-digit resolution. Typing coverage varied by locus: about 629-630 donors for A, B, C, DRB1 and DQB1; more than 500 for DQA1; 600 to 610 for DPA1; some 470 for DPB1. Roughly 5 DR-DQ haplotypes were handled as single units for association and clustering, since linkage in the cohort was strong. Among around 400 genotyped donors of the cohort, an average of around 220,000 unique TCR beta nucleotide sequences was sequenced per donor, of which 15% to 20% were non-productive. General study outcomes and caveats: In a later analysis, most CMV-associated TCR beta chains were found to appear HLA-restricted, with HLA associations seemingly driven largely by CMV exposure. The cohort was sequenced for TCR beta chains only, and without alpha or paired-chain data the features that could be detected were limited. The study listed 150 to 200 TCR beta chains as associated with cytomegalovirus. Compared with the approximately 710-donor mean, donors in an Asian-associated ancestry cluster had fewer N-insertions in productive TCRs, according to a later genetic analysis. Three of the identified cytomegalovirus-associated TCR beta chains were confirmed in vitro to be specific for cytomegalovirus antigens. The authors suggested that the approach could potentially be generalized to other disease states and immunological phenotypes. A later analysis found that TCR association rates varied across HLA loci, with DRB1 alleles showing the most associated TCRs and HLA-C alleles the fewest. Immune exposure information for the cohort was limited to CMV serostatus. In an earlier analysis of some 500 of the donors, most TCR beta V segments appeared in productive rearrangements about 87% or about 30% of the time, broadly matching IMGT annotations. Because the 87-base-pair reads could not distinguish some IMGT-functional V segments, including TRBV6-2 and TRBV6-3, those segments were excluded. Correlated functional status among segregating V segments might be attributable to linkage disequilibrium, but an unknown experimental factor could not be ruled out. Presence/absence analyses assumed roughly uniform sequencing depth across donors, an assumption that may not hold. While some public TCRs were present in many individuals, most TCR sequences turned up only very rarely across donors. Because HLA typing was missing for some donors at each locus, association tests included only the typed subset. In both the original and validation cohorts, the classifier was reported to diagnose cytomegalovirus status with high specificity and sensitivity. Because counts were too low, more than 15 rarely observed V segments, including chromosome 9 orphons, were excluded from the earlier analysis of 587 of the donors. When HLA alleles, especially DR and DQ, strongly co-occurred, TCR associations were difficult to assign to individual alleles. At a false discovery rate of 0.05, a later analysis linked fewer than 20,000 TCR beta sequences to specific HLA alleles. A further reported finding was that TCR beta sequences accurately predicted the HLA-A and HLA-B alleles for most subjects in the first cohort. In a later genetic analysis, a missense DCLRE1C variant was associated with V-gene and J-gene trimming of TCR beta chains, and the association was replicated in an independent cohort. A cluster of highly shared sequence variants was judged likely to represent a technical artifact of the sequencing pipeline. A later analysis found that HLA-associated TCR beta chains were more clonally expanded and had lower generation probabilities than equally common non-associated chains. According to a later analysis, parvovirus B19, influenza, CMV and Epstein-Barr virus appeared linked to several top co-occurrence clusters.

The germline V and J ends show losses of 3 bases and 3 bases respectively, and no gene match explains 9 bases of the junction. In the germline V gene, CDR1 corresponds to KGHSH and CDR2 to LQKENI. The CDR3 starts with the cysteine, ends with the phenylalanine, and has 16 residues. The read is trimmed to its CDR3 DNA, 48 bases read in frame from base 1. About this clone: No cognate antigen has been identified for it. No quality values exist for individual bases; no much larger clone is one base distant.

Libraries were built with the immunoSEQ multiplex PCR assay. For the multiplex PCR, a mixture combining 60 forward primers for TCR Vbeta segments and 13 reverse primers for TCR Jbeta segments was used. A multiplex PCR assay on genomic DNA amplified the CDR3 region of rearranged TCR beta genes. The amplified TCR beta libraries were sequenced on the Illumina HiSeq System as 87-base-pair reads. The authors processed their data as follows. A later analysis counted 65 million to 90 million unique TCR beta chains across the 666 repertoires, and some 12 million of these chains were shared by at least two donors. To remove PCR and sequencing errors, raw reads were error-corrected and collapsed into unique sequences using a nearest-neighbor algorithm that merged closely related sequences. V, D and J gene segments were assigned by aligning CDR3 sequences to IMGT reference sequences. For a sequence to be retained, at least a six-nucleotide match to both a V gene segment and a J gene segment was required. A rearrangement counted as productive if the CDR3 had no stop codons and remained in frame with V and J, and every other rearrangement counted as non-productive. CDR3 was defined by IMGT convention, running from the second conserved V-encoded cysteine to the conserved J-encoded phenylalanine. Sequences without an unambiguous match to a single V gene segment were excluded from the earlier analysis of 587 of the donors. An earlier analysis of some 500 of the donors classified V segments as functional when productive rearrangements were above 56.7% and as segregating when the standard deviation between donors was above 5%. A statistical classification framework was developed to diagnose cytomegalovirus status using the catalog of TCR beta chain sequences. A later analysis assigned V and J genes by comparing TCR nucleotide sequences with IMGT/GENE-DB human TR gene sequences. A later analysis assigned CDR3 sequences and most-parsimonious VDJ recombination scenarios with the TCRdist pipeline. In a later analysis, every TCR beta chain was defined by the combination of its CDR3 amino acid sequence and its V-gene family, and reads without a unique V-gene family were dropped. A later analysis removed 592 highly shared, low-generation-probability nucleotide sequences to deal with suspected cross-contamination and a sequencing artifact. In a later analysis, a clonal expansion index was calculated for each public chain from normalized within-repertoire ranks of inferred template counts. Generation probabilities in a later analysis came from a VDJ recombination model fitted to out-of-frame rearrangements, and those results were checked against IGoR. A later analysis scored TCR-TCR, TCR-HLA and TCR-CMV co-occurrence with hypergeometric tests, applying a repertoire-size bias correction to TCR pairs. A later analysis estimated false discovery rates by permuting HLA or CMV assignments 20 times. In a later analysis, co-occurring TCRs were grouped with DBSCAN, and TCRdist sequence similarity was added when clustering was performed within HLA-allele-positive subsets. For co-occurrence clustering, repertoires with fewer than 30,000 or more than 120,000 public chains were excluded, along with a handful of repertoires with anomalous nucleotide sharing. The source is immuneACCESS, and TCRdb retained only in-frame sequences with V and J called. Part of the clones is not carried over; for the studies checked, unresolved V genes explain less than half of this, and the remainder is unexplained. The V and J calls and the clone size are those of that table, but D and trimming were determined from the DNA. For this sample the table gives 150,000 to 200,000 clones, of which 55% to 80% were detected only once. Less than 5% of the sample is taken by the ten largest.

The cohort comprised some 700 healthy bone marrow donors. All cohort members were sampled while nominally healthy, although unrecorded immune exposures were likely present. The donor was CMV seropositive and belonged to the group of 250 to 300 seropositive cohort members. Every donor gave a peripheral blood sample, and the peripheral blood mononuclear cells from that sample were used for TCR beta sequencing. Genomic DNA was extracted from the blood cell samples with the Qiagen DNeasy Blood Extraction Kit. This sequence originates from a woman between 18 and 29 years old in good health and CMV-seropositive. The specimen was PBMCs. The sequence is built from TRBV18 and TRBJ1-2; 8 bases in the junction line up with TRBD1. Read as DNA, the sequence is TGTGCCAGCTCACCCTCTGGACAGGGATCCTACTATGGCTACACCTTC. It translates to CASSPSGQGSYYGYTF.